One sample yielded the 26 T cell receptor beta chains listed below, sequenced in a study of early T cells in non-severe SARS-CoV-2 infection. TCRdb redid the calling of the 5' RACE reads with MiXCR, one entry per CDR3 protein. The sample has 80,000 or so distinct CDR3 sequences, around an eighth seen once. The sequenced sample consisted of whole blood. These receptors came from an adult who was a healthcare worker with PCR-confirmed SARS-CoV-2 infection or an uninfected control (not recorded which).

This clonotype has ten or more counts. This chain uses TRBV11-2 with TRBJ1-2; D gene unclear. Germline CDR1 reads SGHAT; CDR2 reads FQNNGV. Trimming removed 3 bases from V and 8 bases from J, with 4 bases in between. The CDR3 is 10 residues long. The CDR3 DNA is TGTGCCAGCAGCTTGTGGGGCTACACCTTC. This gives the protein CASSLWGYTF.

This chain links TRBV4-1 with TRBJ2-7, with D possibly being TRBD2 (6 bases). The germline V and J ends were trimmed by 0 bases and 4 bases, with 10 bases remaining between them. The CDR3 consists of 14 residues. The V gene's germline CDR1 is MGHRA and CDR2 YSYEKL. The CDR3 DNA reads as TGCGCCAGCAGCCAAGAGGGCCGGGGGTACGAGCAGTACTTC. Protein: CASSQEGRGYEQYF.

V and J are TRBV20-1 and TRBJ1-6; 7 bases align to TRBD1. This CDR3 spans 13 amino acids. Germline V gives CDR1 DFQATT, CDR2 SNEGSKA (reference sequence). V lost 5 bases, J lost 7 bases, and 5 bases stayed unmatched. Here the CDR3 DNA reads TGCAGTGCTGGGGACAGAGAGAATTCACCCCTCCACTTT. It yields the protein CSAGDRENSPLHF.

This clonotype was observed many times. The chain employs TRBV11-2 and TRBJ2-5; unclear D gene. Germline CDR1 and CDR2: SGHAT and FQNNGV. This CDR3 is built from 13 residues. The ends were cut back, 8 bases at V and 1 base at J, with 11 bases in the middle. CDR3 in DNA: TGTGCCAGCCGACCTTACAGCCAAGAGACCCAGTACTTC. Translation gives CASRPYSQETQYF.

The chain couples TRBV7-2 to TRBJ1-1; 9 positions match TRBD1. Germline assignment: CDR1 SGHTA and CDR2 FQGNSA. The CDR3 sequence is 15 residues long. The V gene end was trimmed by 2 bases and the J gene end by 5 bases; junction bases not matched to a gene: 6. In DNA, the CDR3 is TGTGCCAGCAGCTTAAGACAGGGGGAAGAAACTGAAGCTTTCTTT. Its translation: CASSLRQGEETEAFF.

Ten or more counts support this clonotype. The chain employs TRBV5-1 and TRBJ1-1; the D gene is possibly TRBD1 (5 bases). The CDR3 consists of 13 residues. Germline CDR1 is SGHRS and CDR2 is YFSETQ. With 1 base removed from V and 8 bases from J, the gap between germline ends came to 12 bases. The CDR3 coding sequence is TGCGCCAGCAGCTTGTCGGGACTCTTCGAAGCTTTCTTT. It specifies CASSLSGLFEAFF.

This clonotype was found many times. The J gene is TRBJ2-7, the V gene TRBV2; TRBD1 matches 7 bases. This CDR3 region has 14 residues. Germline values: CDR1 SNHLY, CDR2 FYNNEI. The trim removed 5 bases at V and 7 bases at J, leaving 11 bases unmatched. The DNA for the CDR3 is TGTGCCAGCAGTCCCGGGACAGCCGGGTGGGAGCAGTACTTC. It codes for CASSPGTAGWEQYF.

The sample holds a few counts of this clonotype. In DNA, the CDR3 is TGCAGTGCTAGCCCCTGGGAGATCAGCCATGGCTACACCTTC. It codes for CSASPWEISHGYTF. J is TRBJ1-2 and V is TRBV20-1; D is ambiguous. This CDR3 comprises 14 residues. V gave up 3 bases and J gave up 6 bases, with 17 bases separating them. Germline V gene data show CDR1 as DFQATT and CDR2 as SNEGSKA (reference sequence).

This clonotype has just a few counts. This sequence joins TRBV5-1 and TRBJ1-2; TRBD1 matches 8 bases. The CDR3 totals 13 residues. CDR1 SGHRS and CDR2 YFSETQ come from the germline V gene. V lost 6 bases to trimming and J lost 2 bases; unmatched junction nucleotides: 3. CDR3 nucleotide sequence: TGCGCCAGCACCCAGGGGGCGAACTATGGCTACACCTTC. Translating gives CASTQGANYGYTF.

This clonotype was picked up a small number of times. V is TRBV7-8 and J is TRBJ1-4; D is ambiguous. V lost 2 bases and J 7 bases, leaving 17 bases between the germline ends. This CDR3 contains 16 residues. Germline CDR1 and CDR2: SGHVS and FQNEAQ. The CDR3 loop reads CASSLLDGGWGEKLFF. The CDR3 nucleotides are TGTGCCAGCAGCTTACTAGACGGAGGGTGGGGTGAAAAACTGTTTTTT.

This clonotype was seen just once. The chain couples TRBV7-6 to TRBJ2-3; D is undetermined. V lost 0 bases, J lost 0 bases, and 7 bases lay in between. Germline V lookup: CDR1 SGHVS, CDR2 FNYEAQ. The CDR3 totals 15 residues. This CDR3 is CASSLARGSTDTQYF. CDR3 nucleotide sequence: TGTGCCAGCAGCTTAGCGCGAGGTAGCACAGATACGCAGTATTTT.

This clonotype was recorded many times. The chain couples TRBV6-2 or TRBV6-3 to TRBJ2-2, with TRBD2 identical over 7 bases. J gave up 0 bases and V 2 bases, and 0 bases lay outside the gene matches. From germline, CDR1 is MNHEY and CDR2 SVGEGT. The CDR3 runs 15 residues. CDR3 sequence (DNA): TGTGCCAGCAGTTACGCGGGGGCGAACACCGGGGAGCTGTTTTTT. Its protein product is CASSYAGANTGELFF.

This clonotype was observed at least ten times. This rearrangement joins TRBV27 to TRBJ1-2, with 7 bases aligning to TRBD1. The germline V gene encodes CDR1 MNHEY and CDR2 SMNVEV (reference sequence). J gave up 6 bases and V 4 bases, and 14 bases lay outside the gene matches. CDR3 length equals 16 residues. The CDR3 DNA reads TGTGCCAGCAGTTCAGCAAATTTAGGGGGCTCAGATGGCTACACCTTC. As protein: CASSSANLGGSDGYTF.

The V gene is TRBV5-1, the J gene TRBJ2-3; 11 bases agree with TRBD1. The CDR3 is made up of 15 amino acids. The V and J ends lost 2 bases and 4 bases, in that order; junction bases with no gene match: 3. The germline CDR1 and CDR2 sequences are SGHRS and YFSETQ. CDR3 coding DNA: TGCGCCAGCAGCTTACCGGACAGGGGGCCAGATACGCAGTATTTT. Its protein product is CASSLPDRGPDTQYF.

There are a few counts of this clonotype. The chain employs TRBV29-1 and TRBJ2-5, with D perhaps TRBD1 (6 bases). The germline V gene has CDR1 SQVTM and CDR2 ANQGSEA. V was cut by 3 bases and J by 2 bases, with 10 bases left in between. The CDR3 runs 13 residues. The CDR3 coding sequence is TGCAGCGTTGATTGGGACATTCAAGAGACCCAGTACTTC. It translates to CSVDWDIQETQYF.

The chain employs TRBV5-1 and TRBJ1-2; maybe TRBD1 (5 bases). The CDR3 has 13 residues. Germline V gives CDR1 SGHRS, CDR2 YFSETQ. V lost 4 bases to trimming and J lost 0 bases, with 7 bases between them. This CDR3 is CASSRDPNYGYTF. The CDR3 region has the DNA TGCGCCAGCAGCCGGGACCCTAACTATGGCTACACCTTC.

This clonotype turned up a few times. The chain carries TRBV5-6 and TRBJ2-2; D remains unclear. CDR3 length equals 15 residues. The germline V gene has CDR1 SGHDT and CDR2 YYEEEE. V dropped 2 bases and J dropped 3 bases, with 11 bases sitting between them. CDR3 residues: CASSFQDRDTGELFF. The CDR3 nucleotides read TGTGCCAGCAGCTTTCAAGACCGGGACACCGGGGAGCTGTTTTTT.

The rearrangement joins TRBV24-1 to TRBJ2-1; 7 positions match TRBD2. The CDR3 contains 13 residues. CDR1 is KGHDR, CDR2 SFDVKD, per germline. The trim removed 5 bases at V and 8 bases at J, leaving 5 bases unmatched. CDR3 residues: CATSGAGADEQFF. For the CDR3, the DNA is TGTGCCACCAGTGGTGCGGGAGCGGATGAGCAGTTCTTC.

The table lists this clonotype with many counts. The rearrangement uses TRBV6-1 and TRBJ1-4, with D possibly being TRBD1 (6 bases). The V gene's germline CDR1 is MNHNS and CDR2 SASEGT. Trimming removed 5 bases at V and 4 bases at J, with 11 bases between. This CDR3 is 14 amino acids long. CDR3 sequence reads: CASSRGGVNEKLFF. The CDR3 region has the DNA TGTGCCAGCAGTCGAGGGGGTGTTAATGAAAAACTGTTTTTT.

The gene calls are TRBV20-1 and TRBJ2-5, with D possibly matching TRBD2 (5 bases). Germline CDR1 DFQATT, CDR2 SNEGSKA (reference sequence). The CDR3 is 11 amino acids. Trimming took off 7 bases at V and 2 bases at J, with 8 bases between the two ends. The CDR3 here is CSGTAQETQYF. CDR3 coding DNA: TGCAGTGGGACTGCACAAGAGACCCAGTACTTC.

This clonotype was seen a handful of times. This rearrangement joins TRBV28 to TRBJ1-6; a possible D gene is TRBD1 (6 bases). Germline CDR1 and CDR2: MDHEN and SYDVKM. V shed 5 bases and J shed 0 bases, with 11 bases lying between them. The CDR3 extends over 16 amino acids. This CDR3 is CASSRGRSSYNSPLHF. CDR3 coding DNA: TGTGCCAGCAGTCGGGGGCGGAGCTCCTATAATTCACCCCTCCACTTT.

This clonotype was seen repeatedly, ten times or more. V is TRBV7-9 and J is TRBJ2-3; a weak D match, TRBD2 (5 bases). Germline loops: CDR1 SEHNR, CDR2 FQNEAQ (reference sequence). V was trimmed by 4 bases and J by 2 bases, leaving 16 bases between them. The length of the CDR3 is 16 residues. This CDR3 is CASSSNLGANTDTQYF. Written as DNA, the CDR3 is TGTGCCAGCAGCTCAAACCTGGGAGCAAACACAGATACGCAGTATTTT.

This clonotype was recorded at least ten times. The V call is TRBV7-8, the J call TRBJ2-1; 10 bases agree with TRBD2. Germline CDR1 reads SGHVS; CDR2 reads FQNEAQ. Germline trimming cut 3 bases from V and 5 bases from J; bases unmatched to any gene: 4. CDR3 length: 15 residues. The CDR3 is CASSFGLAGDNEQFF. The CDR3 nucleotides are TGTGCCAGCAGCTTTGGGCTAGCGGGGGACAATGAGCAGTTCTTC.

Only a few counts were recorded for this clonotype. CDR3 loop: CATSRDPPLGGEKLFF. The CDR3 DNA reads TGTGCCACCAGCAGAGATCCGCCCCTCGGAGGTGAAAAACTGTTTTTT. The chain joins TRBV15 to TRBJ1-4; D unresolved. The length of the CDR3 is 16 residues. Per the germline V gene, CDR1 is LNHNV and CDR2 is YYDKDF (reference sequence). The ends were cut back, 0 bases at V and 7 bases at J, with 15 bases in the middle.

This clonotype was detected many times. The genes are TRBV7-6 and TRBJ2-4; 7 bases match TRBD1. The CDR3 consists of 14 residues. Trimming at V came to 5 bases and at J to 5 bases, leaving 6 bases not matched to a gene. Germline V CDR1 and CDR2: SGHVS, FNYEAQ. CDR3 in DNA: TGTGCCAGCAGCCTCGGACAGGTCCAAAACATTCAGTACTTC. This translates into CASSLGQVQNIQYF. Together with reference TRBV7-6 and TRBJ2-4, the CDR3 gives the full variable domain: GAGVSQSPRYKVTKRGQDVALRCDPISGHVSLYWYRQALGQGPEFLTYFNYEAQQDKSGLPNDRFSAERPEGSISTLTIQRTEQRDSAMYRCASSLGQVQNIQYFGAGTRLSVL.

This clonotype was recorded many times. The chain has TRBV7-9 and TRBJ2-5; 7 bases match TRBD2. Unmatched junction bases numbered 2, after V lost 6 bases and J lost 1 base. CDR1 SEHNR and CDR2 FQNEAQ come from the germline V gene (reference sequence). The CDR3 extends over 13 amino acids. This CDR3 reads CASRGGTQETQYF. DNA of the CDR3: TGTGCCAGCAGGGGAGGGACCCAAGAGACCCAGTACTTC.